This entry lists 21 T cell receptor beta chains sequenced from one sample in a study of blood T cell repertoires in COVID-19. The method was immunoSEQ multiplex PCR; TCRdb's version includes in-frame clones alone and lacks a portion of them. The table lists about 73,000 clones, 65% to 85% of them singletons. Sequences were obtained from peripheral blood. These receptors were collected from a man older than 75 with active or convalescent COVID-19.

For the CDR3, the DNA is TGTGCCAGCCGACAGGGGAGTAATGAAAAACTGTTTTTT. Its translation is CASRQGSNEKLFF. The chain joins TRBV6-5 to TRBJ1-4, with TRBD1 matching over 8 bases. Trimming took 8 bases from V and 4 from J; bases not matched to a gene: 3. Germline-derived CDR1 and CDR2 are MNHEY and SVGAGI. The CDR3 covers 13 residues.

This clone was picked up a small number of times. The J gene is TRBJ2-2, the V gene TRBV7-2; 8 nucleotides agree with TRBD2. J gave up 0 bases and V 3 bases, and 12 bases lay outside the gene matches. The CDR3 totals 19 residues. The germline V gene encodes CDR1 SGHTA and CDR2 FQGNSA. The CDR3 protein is CASSFLLSGRRANTGELFF. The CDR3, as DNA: TGTGCCAGCAGCTTCCTTCTAAGCGGGAGAAGGGCGAACACCGGGGAGCTGTTTTTT.

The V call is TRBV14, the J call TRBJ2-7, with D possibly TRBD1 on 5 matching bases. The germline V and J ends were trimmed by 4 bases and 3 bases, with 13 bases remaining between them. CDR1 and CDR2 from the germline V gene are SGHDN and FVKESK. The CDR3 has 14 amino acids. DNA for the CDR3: TGTGCCAGCAGCCGTCACAGGAGAAGCTACGAGCAGTACTTC. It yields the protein CASSRHRRSYEQYF.

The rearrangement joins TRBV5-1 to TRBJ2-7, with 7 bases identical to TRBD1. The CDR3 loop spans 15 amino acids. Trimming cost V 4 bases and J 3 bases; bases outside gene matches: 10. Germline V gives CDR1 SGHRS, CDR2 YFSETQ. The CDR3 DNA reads TGCGCCAGCAGCCCTCAACCGGGACAGATCTACGAGCAGTACTTC. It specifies CASSPQPGQIYEQYF.

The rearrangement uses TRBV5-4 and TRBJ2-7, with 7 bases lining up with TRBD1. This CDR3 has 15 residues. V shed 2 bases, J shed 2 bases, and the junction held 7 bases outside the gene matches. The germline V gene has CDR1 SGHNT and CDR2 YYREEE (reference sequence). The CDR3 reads CASSLSDRVTYEQYF. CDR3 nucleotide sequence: TGTGCCAGCAGCTTATCCGACAGGGTCACCTACGAGCAGTACTTC.

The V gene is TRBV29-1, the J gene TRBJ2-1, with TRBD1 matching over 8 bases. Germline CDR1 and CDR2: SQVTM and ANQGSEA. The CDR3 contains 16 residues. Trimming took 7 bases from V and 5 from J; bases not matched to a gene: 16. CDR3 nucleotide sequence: TGCAGCGCTGGGCAAGAGTGGACAGGGTCTCACAATGAGCAGTTCTTC. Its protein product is CSAGQEWTGSHNEQFF.

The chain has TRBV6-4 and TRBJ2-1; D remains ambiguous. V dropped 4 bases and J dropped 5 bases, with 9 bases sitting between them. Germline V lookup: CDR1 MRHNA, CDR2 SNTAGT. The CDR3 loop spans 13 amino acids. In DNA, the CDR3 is TGTGCCAGCAGTGTTGAGAGCCACAATGAGCAGTTCTTC. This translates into CASSVESHNEQFF.

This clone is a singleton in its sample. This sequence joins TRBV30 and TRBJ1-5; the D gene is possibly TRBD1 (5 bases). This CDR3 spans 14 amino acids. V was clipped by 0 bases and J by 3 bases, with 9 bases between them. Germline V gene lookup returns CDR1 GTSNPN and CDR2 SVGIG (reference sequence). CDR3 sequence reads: CAWSVSGNNQPQHF. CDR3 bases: TGTGCCTGGAGTGTTTCAGGGAACAATCAGCCCCAGCATTTT.

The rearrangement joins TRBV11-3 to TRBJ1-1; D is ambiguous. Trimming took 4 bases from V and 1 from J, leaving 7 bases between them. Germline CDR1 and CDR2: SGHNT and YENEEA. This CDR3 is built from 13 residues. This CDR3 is CASSWQANTEAFF. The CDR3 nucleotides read TGTGCCAGCAGCTGGCAGGCGAACACTGAAGCTTTCTTT.

CDR3 loop: CASSINPNTGELFF. For the CDR3, the DNA is TGTGCCAGCAGTATCAATCCGAACACCGGGGAGCTGTTTTTT. The J gene is TRBJ2-2, the V gene TRBV6-4; unclear D gene. V was cut by 5 bases and J by 0 bases, with 7 bases left in between. Germline assignment: CDR1 MRHNA and CDR2 SNTAGT. The CDR3 is 14 amino acids.

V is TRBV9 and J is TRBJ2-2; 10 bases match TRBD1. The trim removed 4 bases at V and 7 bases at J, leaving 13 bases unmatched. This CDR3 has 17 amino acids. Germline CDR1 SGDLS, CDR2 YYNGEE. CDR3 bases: TGTGCCAGCAGCAAACCAGGGACAGGGGTACATGGCGGGGAGCTGTTTTTT. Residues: CASSKPGTGVHGGELFF.

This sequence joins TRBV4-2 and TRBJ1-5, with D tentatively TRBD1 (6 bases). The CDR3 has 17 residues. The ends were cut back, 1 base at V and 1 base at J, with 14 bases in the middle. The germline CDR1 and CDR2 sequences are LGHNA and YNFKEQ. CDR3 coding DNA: TGTGCCAGCAGCCAAGGGATAGCCCAGGGGAGCAATCAGCCCCAGCATTTT. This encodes CASSQGIAQGSNQPQHF.

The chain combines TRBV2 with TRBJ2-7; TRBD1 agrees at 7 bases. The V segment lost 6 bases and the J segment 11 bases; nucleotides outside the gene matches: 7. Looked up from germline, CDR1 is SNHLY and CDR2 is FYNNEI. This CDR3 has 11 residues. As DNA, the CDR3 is TGTGCCAGCAGAACCGGGACAGTGGAGTACTTC. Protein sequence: CASRTGTVEYF.

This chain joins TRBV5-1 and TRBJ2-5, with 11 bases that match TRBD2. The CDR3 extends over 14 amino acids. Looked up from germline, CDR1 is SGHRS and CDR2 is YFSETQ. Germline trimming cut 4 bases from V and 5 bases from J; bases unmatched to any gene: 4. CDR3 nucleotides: TGCGCCAGCAGCCCGACTAGCGGGGTTGAGACCCAGTACTTC. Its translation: CASSPTSGVETQYF. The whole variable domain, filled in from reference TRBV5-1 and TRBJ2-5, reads KAGVTQTPRYLIKTRGQQVTLSCSPISGHRSVSWYQQTPGQGLQFLFEYFSETQRNKGNFPGRFSGRQFSNSRSEMNVSTLELGDSALYLCASSPTSGVETQYFGPGTRLLVL.

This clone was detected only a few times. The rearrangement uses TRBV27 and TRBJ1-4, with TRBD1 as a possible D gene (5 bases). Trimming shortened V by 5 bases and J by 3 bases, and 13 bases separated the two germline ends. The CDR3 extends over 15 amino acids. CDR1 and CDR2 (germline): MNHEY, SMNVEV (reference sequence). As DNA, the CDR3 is TGTGCCAGCAGTCTACAGGCTATCCCTAATGAAAAACTGTTTTTT. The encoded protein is CASSLQAIPNEKLFF.

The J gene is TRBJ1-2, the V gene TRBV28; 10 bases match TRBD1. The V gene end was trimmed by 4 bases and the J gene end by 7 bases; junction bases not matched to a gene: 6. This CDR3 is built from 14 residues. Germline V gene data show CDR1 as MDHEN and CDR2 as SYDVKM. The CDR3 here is CASSSGQGDVGYTF. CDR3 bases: TGTGCCAGCAGTTCAGGACAGGGGGACGTTGGCTACACCTTC.

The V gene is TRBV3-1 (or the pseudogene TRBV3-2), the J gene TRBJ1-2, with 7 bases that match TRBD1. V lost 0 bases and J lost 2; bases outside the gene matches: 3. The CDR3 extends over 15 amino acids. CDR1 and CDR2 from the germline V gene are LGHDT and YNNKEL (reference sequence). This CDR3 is CASSQDRGLNYGYTF. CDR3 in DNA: TGTGCCAGCAGCCAAGACAGGGGGTTAAACTATGGCTACACCTTC.

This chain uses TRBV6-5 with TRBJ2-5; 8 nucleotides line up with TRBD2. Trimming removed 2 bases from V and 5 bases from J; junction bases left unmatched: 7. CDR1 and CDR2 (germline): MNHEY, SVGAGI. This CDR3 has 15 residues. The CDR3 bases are TGTGCCAGCAGTTACGGTCGGGAGGGCCCTGAGACCCAGTACTTC. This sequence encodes CASSYGREGPETQYF.

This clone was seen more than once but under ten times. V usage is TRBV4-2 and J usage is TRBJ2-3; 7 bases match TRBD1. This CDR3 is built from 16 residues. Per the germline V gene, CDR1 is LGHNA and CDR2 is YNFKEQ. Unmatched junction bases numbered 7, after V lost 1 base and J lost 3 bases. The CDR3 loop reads CASSQVYRGITDTQYF. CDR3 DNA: TGTGCCAGCAGCCAAGTTTACAGGGGAATTACAGATACGCAGTATTTT.

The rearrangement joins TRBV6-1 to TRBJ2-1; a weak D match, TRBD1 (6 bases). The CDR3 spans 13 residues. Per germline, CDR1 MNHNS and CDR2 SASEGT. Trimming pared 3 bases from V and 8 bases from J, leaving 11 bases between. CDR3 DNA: TGTGCCAGCAGTGAGGTTGGGGGCGATGAGCAGTTCTTC. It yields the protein CASSEVGGDEQFF.

CDR3 nucleotides: TGTGCCAGCAGCGCCGACCCGGACAGGGACCATGAGCAGTTCTTC. This gives the protein CASSADPDRDHEQFF. This sequence joins TRBV7-9 and TRBJ2-1; 8 bases match TRBD1. Germline values: CDR1 SEHNR, CDR2 FQNEAQ (reference sequence). The CDR3 is made up of 15 amino acids. V was pared by 5 bases and J by 8 bases, with 11 bases of the junction left unmatched. Variable domain in full (rest from reference TRBV7-9 and TRBJ2-1): DTGVSQNPRHKITKRGQNVTFRCDPISEHNRLYWYRQTLGQGPEFLTYFQNEAQLEKSRLLSDRFSAERPKGSFSTLEIQRTEQGDSAMYLCASSADPDRDHEQFFGPGTRLTVL.